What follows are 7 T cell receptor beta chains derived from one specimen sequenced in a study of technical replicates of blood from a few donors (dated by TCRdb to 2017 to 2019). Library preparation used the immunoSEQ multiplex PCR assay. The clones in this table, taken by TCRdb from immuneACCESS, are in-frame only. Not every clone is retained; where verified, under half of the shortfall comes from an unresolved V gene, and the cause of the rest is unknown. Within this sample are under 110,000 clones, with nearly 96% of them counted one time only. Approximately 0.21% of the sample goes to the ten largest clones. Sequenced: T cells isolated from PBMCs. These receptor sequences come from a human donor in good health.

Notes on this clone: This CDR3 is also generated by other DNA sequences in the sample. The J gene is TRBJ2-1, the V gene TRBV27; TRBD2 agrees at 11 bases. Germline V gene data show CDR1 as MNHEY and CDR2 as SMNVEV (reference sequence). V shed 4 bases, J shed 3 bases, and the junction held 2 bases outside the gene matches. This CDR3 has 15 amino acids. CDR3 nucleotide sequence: TGTGCCAGCAGTTCCGGGACTAGCGGCTACAATGAGCAGTTCTTC. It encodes CASSSGTSGYNEQFF.

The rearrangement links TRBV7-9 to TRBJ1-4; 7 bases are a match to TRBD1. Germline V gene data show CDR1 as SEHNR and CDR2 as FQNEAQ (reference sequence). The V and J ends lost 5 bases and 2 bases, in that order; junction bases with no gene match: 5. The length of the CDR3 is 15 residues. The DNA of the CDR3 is TGTGCCAGCAGCCGTGGGACAGAGACTAATGAAAAACTGTTTTTT. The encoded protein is CASSRGTETNEKLFF.

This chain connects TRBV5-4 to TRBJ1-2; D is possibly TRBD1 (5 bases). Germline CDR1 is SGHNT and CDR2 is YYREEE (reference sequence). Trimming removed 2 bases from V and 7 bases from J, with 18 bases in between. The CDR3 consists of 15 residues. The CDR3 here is CASSFPRESGGGYTF. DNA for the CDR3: TGTGCCAGCAGCTTTCCTCGGGAGTCCGGGGGTGGCTACACCTTC.

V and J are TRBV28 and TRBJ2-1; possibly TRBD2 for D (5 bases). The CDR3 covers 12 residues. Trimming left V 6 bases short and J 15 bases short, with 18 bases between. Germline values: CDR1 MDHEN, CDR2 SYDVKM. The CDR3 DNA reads TGTGCCAGCAGCCGTACTAGGATGTATTGGTTCTTC. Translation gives CASSRTRMYWFF.

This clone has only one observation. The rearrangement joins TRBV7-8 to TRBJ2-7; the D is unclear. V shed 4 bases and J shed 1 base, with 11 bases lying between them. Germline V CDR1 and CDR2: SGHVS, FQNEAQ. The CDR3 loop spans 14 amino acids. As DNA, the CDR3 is TGTGCCAGCAGCTCAGCCTTCTTTTCCTACGAGCAGTACTTC. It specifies CASSSAFFSYEQYF.

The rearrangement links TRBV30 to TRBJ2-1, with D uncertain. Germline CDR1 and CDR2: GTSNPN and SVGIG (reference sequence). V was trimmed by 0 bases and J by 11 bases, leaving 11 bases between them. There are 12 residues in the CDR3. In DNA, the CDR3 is TGTGCCTGGAGTGTTGGTGCGCTGAAGCAGTTCTTC. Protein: CAWSVGALKQFF.

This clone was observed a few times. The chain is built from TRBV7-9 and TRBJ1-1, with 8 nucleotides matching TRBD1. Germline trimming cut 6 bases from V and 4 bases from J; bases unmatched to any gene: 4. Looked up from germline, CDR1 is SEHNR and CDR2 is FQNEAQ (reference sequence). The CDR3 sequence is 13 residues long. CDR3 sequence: CASRWDRSTEAFF. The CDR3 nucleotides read TGTGCCAGCAGATGGGACAGGAGCACTGAAGCTTTCTTT.